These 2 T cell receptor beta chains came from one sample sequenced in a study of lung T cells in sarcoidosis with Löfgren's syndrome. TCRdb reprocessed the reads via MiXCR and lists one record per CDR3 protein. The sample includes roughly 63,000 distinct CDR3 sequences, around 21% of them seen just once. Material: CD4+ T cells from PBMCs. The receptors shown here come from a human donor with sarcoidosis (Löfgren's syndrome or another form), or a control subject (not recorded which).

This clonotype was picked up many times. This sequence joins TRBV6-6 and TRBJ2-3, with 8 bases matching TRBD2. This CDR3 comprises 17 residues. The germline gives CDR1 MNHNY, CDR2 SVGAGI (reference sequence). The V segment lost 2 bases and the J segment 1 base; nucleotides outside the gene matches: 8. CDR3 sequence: CASSYGLWRGGTDTQYF. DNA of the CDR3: TGTGCCAGCAGTTACGGGCTGTGGCGGGGGGGCACAGATACGCAGTATTTT.

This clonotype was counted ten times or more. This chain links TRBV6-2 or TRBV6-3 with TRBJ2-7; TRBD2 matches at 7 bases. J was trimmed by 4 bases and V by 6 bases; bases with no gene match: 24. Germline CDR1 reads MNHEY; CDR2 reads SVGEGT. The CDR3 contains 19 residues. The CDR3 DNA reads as TGTGCCAGCAGAGCGGTTAGGGGAGCTCCCCCGAAGGGACTATACGAGCAGTACGTC. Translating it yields CASRAVRGAPPKGLYEQYV.